This T cell receptor (beta chain) was documented in a study of OX40 agonist ivuxolimab in advanced cancers. Points from the study as a whole: Nonresponders, in some cases, also had low normalized T-cell clonal expansion.

About this clone: The antigen remains undetermined.

TCRdb keeps only in-frame clones here, not all; method: immunoSEQ multiplex PCR. The sample holds around 53,000 clones, 85% seen once. Sampling of blood occurred at baseline, cycle 4 day 1, and cycle 7 day 1. V lost 1 base to trimming and J lost 4 bases, with 7 bases between them. Germline assignment: CDR1 SGHAT and CDR2 FQNNGV. This CDR3 contains 13 residues. The sample was CD4+ or CD8+ T cells sorted from blood, taken in a trial of the OX40 agonist ivuxolimab. The clonotype comes from an adult with an advanced solid tumor such as melanoma, head and neck, liver or kidney cancer. This chain links TRBV11-2 with TRBJ1-2; the D is unclear. CDR3 nucleotides: TGTGCCAGCAGCTTAGCAGTAAGCTATGGCTACACCTTC. Protein product: CASSLAVSYGYTF.